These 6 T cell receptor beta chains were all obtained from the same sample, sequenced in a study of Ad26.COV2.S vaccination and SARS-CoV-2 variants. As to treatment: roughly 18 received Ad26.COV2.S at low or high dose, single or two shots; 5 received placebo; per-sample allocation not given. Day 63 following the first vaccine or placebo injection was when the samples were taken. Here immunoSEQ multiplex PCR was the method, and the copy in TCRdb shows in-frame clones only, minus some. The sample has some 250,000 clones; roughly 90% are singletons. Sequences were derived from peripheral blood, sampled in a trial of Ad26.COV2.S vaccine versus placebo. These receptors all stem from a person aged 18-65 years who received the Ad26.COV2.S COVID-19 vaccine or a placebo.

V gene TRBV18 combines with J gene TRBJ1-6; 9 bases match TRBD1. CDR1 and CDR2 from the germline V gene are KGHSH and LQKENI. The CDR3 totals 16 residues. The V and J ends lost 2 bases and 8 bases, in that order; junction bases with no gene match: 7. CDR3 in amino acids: CASSPSGTGSDSPLHF. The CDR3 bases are TGTGCCAGCTCACCATCCGGGACAGGGTCCGATTCACCCCTCCACTTT.

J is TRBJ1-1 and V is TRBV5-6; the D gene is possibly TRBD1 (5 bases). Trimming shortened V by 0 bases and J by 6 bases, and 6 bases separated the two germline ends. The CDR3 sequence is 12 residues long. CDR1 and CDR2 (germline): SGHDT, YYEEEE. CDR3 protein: CASSLAGPEAFF. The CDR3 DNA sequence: TGTGCCAGCAGCTTGGCAGGGCCTGAAGCTTTCTTT.

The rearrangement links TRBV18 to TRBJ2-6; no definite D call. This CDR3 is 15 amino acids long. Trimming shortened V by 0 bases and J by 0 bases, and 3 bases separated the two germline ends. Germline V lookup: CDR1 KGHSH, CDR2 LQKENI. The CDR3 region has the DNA TGTGCCAGCTCACCACCGAACTCTGGGGCCAACGTCCTGACTTTC. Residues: CASSPPNSGANVLTF.

Written as DNA, the CDR3 is TGTGCCAGCAGTTACGACAGGGCCTCCGGGGAGCTGTTTTTT. It is translated as CASSYDRASGELFF. J is TRBJ2-2 and V is TRBV6-5; 7 bases fit TRBD1. V shed 2 bases and J 6 bases; nucleotides not matched to a gene: 3. Germline values: CDR1 MNHEY, CDR2 SVGAGI. CDR3 length equals 14 residues.

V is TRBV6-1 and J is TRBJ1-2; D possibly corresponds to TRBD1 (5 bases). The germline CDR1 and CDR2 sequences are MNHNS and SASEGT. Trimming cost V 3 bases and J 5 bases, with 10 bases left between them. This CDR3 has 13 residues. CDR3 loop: CASSDRDGYGYTF. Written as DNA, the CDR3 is TGTGCCAGCAGTGACCGGGACGGGTATGGCTACACCTTC.

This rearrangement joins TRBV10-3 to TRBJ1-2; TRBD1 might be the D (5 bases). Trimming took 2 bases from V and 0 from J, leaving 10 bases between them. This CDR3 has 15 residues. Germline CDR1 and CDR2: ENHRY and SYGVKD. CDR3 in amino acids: CAISEHTGANYGYTF. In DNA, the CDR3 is TGTGCCATCAGTGAGCATACAGGAGCTAACTATGGCTACACCTTC.